These T cell receptor beta chains were read from a single sample in a study of blood T cell repertoires in COVID-19. Sequenced by immunoSEQ multiplex PCR; TCRdb stores in-frame clones only, minus some. This table holds roughly 88,000 clones, 80% to 90% found once. The sample taken for sequencing was peripheral blood. Receptors were obtained from an elderly woman with acute or convalescent COVID-19. The CDR3 runs from the conserved cysteine through the conserved F or W. A D gene is named only where the DNA matches it firmly. Expanded clones are given a class, and other clones once, few, many or no size at all.

v_gene	j_gene	d_gene	abundance	CDR3aa	CDR3nt
TRBV11-2	TRBJ2-5	TRBD1	-	CASSLGGTGTQETQYF	TGTGCCAGCAGCTTAGGAGGGACAGGGACCCAAGAGACCCAGTACTTC
TRBV12-3/TRBV12-4	TRBJ2-2	-	-	CASRPREAGELFF	TGTGCCAGCAGACCTAGGGAGGCCGGGGAGCTGTTTTTT
TRBV7-2	TRBJ1-2	TRBD1	-	CASSLDRGSGYTF	TGTGCCAGCAGCTTAGACAGGGGAAGTGGCTACACCTTC
TRBV5-5	TRBJ1-2	TRBD1	-	CASSLTGQNYGYTF	TGTGCCAGCAGCCTGACGGGACAGAACTATGGCTACACCTTC
TRBV11-3	TRBJ2-7	-	-	CASSFHLGGFGHEQYF	TGTGCCAGCAGCTTCCACCTAGGGGGTTTTGGGCACGAGCAGTACTTC
TRBV3-1/TRBV3-2	TRBJ2-6	TRBD2	-	CASSKSTGTGRGANVLTF	TGTGCCAGCAGCAAATCTACCGGGACCGGGAGGGGGGCCAACGTCCTGACTTTC
TRBV9	TRBJ1-1	TRBD1	-	CASSAGTGLLNTEAFF	TGTGCCAGCAGCGCTGGGACAGGGCTACTGAACACTGAAGCTTTCTTT
TRBV30	TRBJ2-6	-	-	CAWSTKAAGANVLTF	TGTGCCTGGTCGACAAAAGCCGCTGGGGCCAACGTCCTGACTTTC
TRBV20-1	TRBJ2-1	-	-	CSASSPGLAYNEQFF	TGCAGTGCTAGTTCCCCGGGACTGGCCTACAATGAGCAGTTCTTC
TRBV6-2/TRBV6-3	TRBJ2-2	-	-	CASSYSVGGGELFF	TGTGCCAGCAGTTACTCCGTCGGAGGCGGGGAGCTGTTTTTT
TRBV9	TRBJ2-3	-	-	CASSVGQGTARDTQYF	TGTGCCAGCAGCGTAGGTCAGGGCACTGCACGGGATACGCAGTATTTT
TRBV10-3	TRBJ2-5	TRBD2	-	CAISEYGLAGVETQYF	TGTGCCATCAGTGAGTACGGACTAGCGGGGGTTGAGACCCAGTACTTC
TRBV9	TRBJ1-2	-	once	CASSVADTSYGYTF	TGTGCCAGCAGCGTAGCGGACACGTCCTATGGCTACACCTTC
TRBV9	TRBJ1-5	TRBD1	-	CASSVTGGASQPQHF	TGTGCCAGCAGCGTAACAGGGGGCGCGAGTCAGCCCCAGCATTTT
TRBV19	TRBJ2-3	TRBD2	-	CASSMATSGGANTDTQYF	TGTGCCAGTAGTATGGCGACTAGCGGGGGGGCTAACACAGATACGCAGTATTTT
TRBV12-3/TRBV12-4	TRBJ2-7	-	-	CASSLFGSTVLF	TGTGCCAGCAGTTTATTCGGGTCGACAGTACTCTTC
TRBV28	TRBJ2-3	TRBD2	-	CASSPPGRGGKDTQYF	TGTGCCAGCAGTCCCCCTGGGCGGGGGGGAAAGGATACGCAGTATTTT
TRBV28	TRBJ2-5	TRBD2	-	CACSGGPQVYQETQYF	TGTGCCTGCAGCGGGGGGCCCCAAGTGTACCAAGAGACCCAGTACTTC
TRBV6-2/TRBV6-3	TRBJ1-2	-	-	CASSNSDRRRRGYTF	TGTGCCAGCAGTAATTCTGACAGGCGCCGTCGCGGCTACACCTTC
TRBV10-2	TRBJ2-3	TRBD2	few	CASSRAGTTTLGTQYF	TGCGCCAGCTCGCGGGCAGGGACTACCACTCTTGGGACGCAGTATTTT
TRBV2	TRBJ2-7	-	once	CASSDNLLEQYF	TGTGCCAGCAGTGATAACCTACTGGAGCAGTACTTC
TRBV7-9	TRBJ1-1	-	-	CASSLEPGEAFF	TGTGCCAGCAGCTTAGAACCCGGGGAAGCTTTCTTT
TRBV30	TRBJ1-5	-	-	CAWTSPRVNGNQPQHF	TGTGCCTGGACCAGCCCGAGGGTGAATGGCAATCAGCCCCAGCATTTT
TRBV28	TRBJ1-4	-	-	CASSQPRGTNEKLFF	TGTGCCAGCAGTCAACCCAGGGGAACTAATGAAAAACTGTTTTTT
TRBV5-1	TRBJ1-6	-	-	CASSLAGVNSPLHF	TGCGCCAGCAGCTTGGCAGGGGTTAATTCACCCCTCCACTTT
TRBV4-1	TRBJ2-1	TRBD1	-	CASSQQGASLSYNEQFF	TGCGCCAGCAGCCAACAGGGGGCATCCCTCTCCTACAATGAGCAGTTCTTC
TRBV3-1/TRBV3-2	TRBJ2-7	-	-	CASSQALWDKPYEQYF	TGTGCCAGCAGCCAAGCTCTGTGGGACAAGCCCTACGAGCAGTACTTC
TRBV3-1/TRBV3-2	TRBJ1-1	-	once	CASSPPRRATEAFF	TGTGCCAGCAGCCCCCCGAGGAGGGCCACTGAAGCTTTCTTT
TRBV7-9	TRBJ1-1	TRBD1	few	CASSTRDRGPWNTEAFF	TGTGCCAGCAGCACCCGGGACAGGGGACCCTGGAACACTGAAGCTTTCTTT
TRBV5-1	TRBJ2-5	TRBD1	few	CASRLTGQETQYF	TGCGCCAGCAGATTGACAGGGCAAGAGACCCAGTACTTC
TRBV6-6	TRBJ2-1	TRBD2	few	CASSPGPAGHYNEQFF	TGTGCCAGCAGTCCAGGGCCAGCGGGGCACTACAATGAGCAGTTCTTC
TRBV7-9	TRBJ1-3	TRBD1	-	CASSLPAGQGQNTIYF	TGTGCCAGCAGCCTTCCCGCGGGACAGGGGCAAAACACCATATATTTT
TRBV6-6	TRBJ1-5	-	-	CASSYREPLLPQHF	TGTGCCAGCAGTTACAGGGAGCCCCTTCTGCCCCAGCATTTT
TRBV21-1	TRBJ2-2	-	-	CASSRTGTSNTGELFF	TGTGCCAGCAGCCGAACCGGGACTTCGAACACCGGGGAGCTGTTTTTT
TRBV7-3	TRBJ1-1	TRBD1	-	CASSPQTGGGTEAFF	TGTGCCAGCAGCCCCCAGACAGGGGGCGGCACTGAAGCTTTCTTT
TRBV24-1	TRBJ2-1	-	-	CATSDRQLYNEQFF	TGTGCCACCAGTGACCGACAGCTTTACAATGAGCAGTTCTTC
TRBV12-1	TRBJ2-7	-	-	CASSRVVEQYF	TGTGCCAGCAGCAGAGTGGTCGAGCAGTACTTC
TRBV6-5	TRBJ1-2	TRBD1	once	CASTEQGNGYTF	TGTGCCAGCACAGAACAGGGGAATGGCTACACCTTC